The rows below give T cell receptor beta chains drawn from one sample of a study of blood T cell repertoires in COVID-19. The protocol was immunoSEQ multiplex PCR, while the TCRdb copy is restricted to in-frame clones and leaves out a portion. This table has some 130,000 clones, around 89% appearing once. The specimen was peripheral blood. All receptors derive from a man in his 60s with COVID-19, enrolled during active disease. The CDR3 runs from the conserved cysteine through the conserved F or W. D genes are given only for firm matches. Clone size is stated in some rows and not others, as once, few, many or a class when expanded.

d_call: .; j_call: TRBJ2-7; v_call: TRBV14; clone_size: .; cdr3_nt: TGTGCCAGCAGCCAAGGACACAAACTCTCCTACGAGCAGTACTTC; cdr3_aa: CASSQGHKLSYEQYF
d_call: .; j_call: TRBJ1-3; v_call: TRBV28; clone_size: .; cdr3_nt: TGTGCCAGCAGTTCCCCGGGAGGGTCGCCTGGAAACACCATATATTTT; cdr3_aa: CASSSPGGSPGNTIYF
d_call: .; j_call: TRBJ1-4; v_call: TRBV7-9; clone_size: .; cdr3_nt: TGTGCCAGCAGACGCCTCGGAGGGGATGAAAAACTGTTTTTT; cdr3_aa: CASRRLGGDEKLFF
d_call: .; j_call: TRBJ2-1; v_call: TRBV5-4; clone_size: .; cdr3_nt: TGTGCCAGCAGCTCTTACCGGGACTCACCCTACAATGGGCAGTTCTTC; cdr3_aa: CASSSYRDSPYNGQFF
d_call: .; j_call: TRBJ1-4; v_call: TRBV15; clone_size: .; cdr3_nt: TGTGCCACCAGCAGAGTCCGGGGGGCAGGGACTAATGAAAAACTGTTTTTT; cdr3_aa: CATSRVRGAGTNEKLFF
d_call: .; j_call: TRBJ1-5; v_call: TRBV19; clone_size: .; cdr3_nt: TGTGCCAGTACTTCATGGGAGGCAGGACTGTATAGCAATCAGCCCCAGCATTTT; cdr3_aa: CASTSWEAGLYSNQPQHF
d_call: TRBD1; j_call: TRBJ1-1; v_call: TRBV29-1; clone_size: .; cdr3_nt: TGCAGCGTAGTACAGGGGGCGAACACTGAAGCTTTCTTT; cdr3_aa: CSVVQGANTEAFF
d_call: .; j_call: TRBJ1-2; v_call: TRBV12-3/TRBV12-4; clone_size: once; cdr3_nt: TGTGCCAGCAGTTTGGAGGTGAACTATGGCTACACCTTC; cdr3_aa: CASSLEVNYGYTF
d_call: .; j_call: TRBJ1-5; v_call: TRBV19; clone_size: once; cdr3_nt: TGTGCCAGTAGCCACCGACAGAATAGCAATCAGCCCCAGCATTTT; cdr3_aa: CASSHRQNSNQPQHF
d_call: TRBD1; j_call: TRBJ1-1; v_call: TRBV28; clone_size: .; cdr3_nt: TGTGCCAGCAGAACAGGGGTTAGGGCTGAAGCTTTCTTT; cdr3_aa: CASRTGVRAEAFF
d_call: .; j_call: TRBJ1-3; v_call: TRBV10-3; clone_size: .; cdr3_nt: TGTGCCATCAGTGTGGAGGGGAATCGGAACACCATATATTTT; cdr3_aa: CAISVEGNRNTIYF
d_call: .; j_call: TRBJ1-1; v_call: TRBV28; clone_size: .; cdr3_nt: TGTGCCAGCAGTCCACCGCTTCCCAGGAACACTGAAGCTTTCTTT; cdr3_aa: CASSPPLPRNTEAFF
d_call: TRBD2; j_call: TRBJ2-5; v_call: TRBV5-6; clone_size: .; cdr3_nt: TGTGCCAGCAGCTTCCCACGCTATGGACTAGCCTCCGGGGAGACCCAGTACTTC; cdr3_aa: CASSFPRYGLASGETQYF
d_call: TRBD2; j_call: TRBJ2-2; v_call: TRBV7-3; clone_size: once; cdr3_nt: TGTGCCAGCAGCCAACGCGGGGGGCACACCGGGGAGCTGTTTTTT; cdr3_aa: CASSQRGGHTGELFF
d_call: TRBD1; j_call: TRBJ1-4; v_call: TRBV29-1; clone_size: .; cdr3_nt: TGCAGCGTTGCAGGACAGGGGACCGATAGTAATGAAAAACTGTTTTTT; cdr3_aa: CSVAGQGTDSNEKLFF
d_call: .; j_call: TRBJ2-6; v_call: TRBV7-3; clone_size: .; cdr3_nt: TGTGCCAGCAGCCGTACAGGCTCTGGGGCCAACGTCCTGACTTTC; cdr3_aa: CASSRTGSGANVLTF
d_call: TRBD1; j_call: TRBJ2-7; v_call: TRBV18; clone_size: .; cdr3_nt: TGTGCCAGCTCACCACTTCGGACGGGACAGGGACCTTTCTACGAGCAGTACTTC; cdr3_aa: CASSPLRTGQGPFYEQYF
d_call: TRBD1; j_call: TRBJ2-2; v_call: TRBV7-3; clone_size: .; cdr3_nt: TGTGCCAGCAGCCTCAATCCCGGGACAGCGAACACCGGGGAGCTGTTTTTT; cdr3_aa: CASSLNPGTANTGELFF
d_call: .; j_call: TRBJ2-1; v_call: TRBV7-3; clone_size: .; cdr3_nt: TGTGCCAGCAGCTTAAGCCGTGGAGACAATGAGCAGTTCTTC; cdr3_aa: CASSLSRGDNEQFF
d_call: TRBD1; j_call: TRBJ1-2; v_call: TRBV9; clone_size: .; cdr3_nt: TGTGCCAGCAGCGTAGAGATAGGGGGCGTCTATGGCTACACCTTC; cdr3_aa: CASSVEIGGVYGYTF
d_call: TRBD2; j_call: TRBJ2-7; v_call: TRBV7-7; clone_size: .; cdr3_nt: TGTGCCAGCAGCCCCGGACTAGCGGGGGGCGTTACCACCTACGAGCAGTACTTC; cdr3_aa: CASSPGLAGGVTTYEQYF
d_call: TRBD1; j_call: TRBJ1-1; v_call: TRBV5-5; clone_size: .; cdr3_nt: TGTGCCAGCAGCCGCTACCGGGACAGGGAGAGGGCTGAAGCTTTCTTT; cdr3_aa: CASSRYRDRERAEAFF
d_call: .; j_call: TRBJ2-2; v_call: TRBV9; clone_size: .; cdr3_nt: TGTGCCAGCAGCGCGACGCAACTAGTTCCCGGGGAGCTGTTTTTT; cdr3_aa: CASSATQLVPGELFF
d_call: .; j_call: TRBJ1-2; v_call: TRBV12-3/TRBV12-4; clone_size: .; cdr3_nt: TGTGCCAGCAGTCCAGGGCTCGTTGGCTACACCTTC; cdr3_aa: CASSPGLVGYTF
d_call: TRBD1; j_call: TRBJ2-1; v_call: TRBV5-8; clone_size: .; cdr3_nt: TGTGCCAGCAGCTCCCCGTACAGGGGGGCTAAAGTTTACAATGAGCAGTTCTTC; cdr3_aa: CASSSPYRGAKVYNEQFF
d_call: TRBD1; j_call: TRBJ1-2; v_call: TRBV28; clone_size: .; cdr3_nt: TGTGCCAGCAGTTTCGCCGGACAGGGGAAGGGTGGCTACACCTTC; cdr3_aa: CASSFAGQGKGGYTF
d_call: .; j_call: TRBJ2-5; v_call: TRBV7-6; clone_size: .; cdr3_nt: TGTGCCAGCAGCCAAGAGAGGGAGACCCAGTACTTC; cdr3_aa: CASSQERETQYF
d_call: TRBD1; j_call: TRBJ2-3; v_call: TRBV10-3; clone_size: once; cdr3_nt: TGTGCCAGCATAGCAGAGGGGGCGCCCACAGATACGCAGTATTTT; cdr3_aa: CASIAEGAPTDTQYF
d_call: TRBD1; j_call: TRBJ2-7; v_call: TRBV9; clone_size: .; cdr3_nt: TGTGCCAGCAGCGCCGGTTGGGGACAGGGGTTGTACGAGCAGTACTTC; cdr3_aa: CASSAGWGQGLYEQYF
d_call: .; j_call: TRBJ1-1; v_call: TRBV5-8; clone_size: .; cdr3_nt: TGTGCCAGCAGCTTTGATGGGGCAGGGTGGTGGAACACTGAAGCTTTCTTT; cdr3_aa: CASSFDGAGWWNTEAFF
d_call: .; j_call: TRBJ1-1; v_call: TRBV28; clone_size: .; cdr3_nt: TGTGCCAGCAGTTTACCTCAGGGGACCGACAGAAACACTGAAGCTTTCTTT; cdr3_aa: CASSLPQGTDRNTEAFF
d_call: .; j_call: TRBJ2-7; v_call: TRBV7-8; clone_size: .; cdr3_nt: TGTGCCAGCAGCTTAGGCAGGGCATCCTACGAGCAGTACTTC; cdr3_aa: CASSLGRASYEQYF
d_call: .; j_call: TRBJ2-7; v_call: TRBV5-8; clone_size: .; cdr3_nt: TGTGCCAGCAGCGCCCGGGACAACTCCTACGAGCAGTACTTC; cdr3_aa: CASSARDNSYEQYF
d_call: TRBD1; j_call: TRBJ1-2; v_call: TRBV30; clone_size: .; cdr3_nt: TGTGCCTGGAGTGTGGGGACAGGGGGTTTATATGGCTACACCTTC; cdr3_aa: CAWSVGTGGLYGYTF
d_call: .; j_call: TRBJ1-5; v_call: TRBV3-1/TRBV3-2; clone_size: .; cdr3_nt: TGTGCCAGCAGCCAAGAAGCCAGCCTACAGGGTCAGCCCCAGCATTTT; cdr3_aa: CASSQEASLQGQPQHF
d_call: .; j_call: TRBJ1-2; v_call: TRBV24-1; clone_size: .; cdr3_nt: TGTGCCACCAGTGCCATGGGGGGTCTCGGCTACACCTTC; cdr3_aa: CATSAMGGLGYTF
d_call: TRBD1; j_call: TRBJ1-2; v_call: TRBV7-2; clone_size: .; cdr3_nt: TGTGCCAGCAGCTTAACGGGACAGAACTATGGCTACACCTTC; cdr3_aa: CASSLTGQNYGYTF
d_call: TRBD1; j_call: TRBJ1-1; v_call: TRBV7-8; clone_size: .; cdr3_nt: TGTGCCAGCAGCCCTAGGACAGGGGTGTTTGCTTTCTTT; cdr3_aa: CASSPRTGVFAFF
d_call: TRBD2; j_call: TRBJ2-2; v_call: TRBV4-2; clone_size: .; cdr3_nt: TGTGCCAGCAGCCAAGATCAGACCAGCGGGGGTAAGACCGGGGAGCTGTTTTTT; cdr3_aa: CASSQDQTSGGKTGELFF
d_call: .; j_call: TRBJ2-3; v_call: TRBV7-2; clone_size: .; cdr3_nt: TGTGCCAGCAGCCTAAAAGACAGAAGCACAGATACGCAGTATTTT; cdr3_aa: CASSLKDRSTDTQYF
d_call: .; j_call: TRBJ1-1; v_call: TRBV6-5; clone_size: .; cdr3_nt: TGTGCCAGCATAGGGGGTTTGGGACTGAACACTGAAGCTTTCTTT; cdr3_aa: CASIGGLGLNTEAFF
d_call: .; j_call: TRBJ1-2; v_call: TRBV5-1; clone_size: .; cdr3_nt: TGCGCCAGCAGCTCATCAGGAACCGGGGAGGGCTACACCTTC; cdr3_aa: CASSSSGTGEGYTF
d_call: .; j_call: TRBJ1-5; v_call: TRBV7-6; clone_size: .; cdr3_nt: TGTGCCAGCAGCGGGCAGGGCAATCAGCCCCAGCATTTT; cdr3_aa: CASSGQGNQPQHF
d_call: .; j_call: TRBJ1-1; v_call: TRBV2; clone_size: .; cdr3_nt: TGTGCCAGCGAACCGACAGTGAACACTGAAGCTTTCTTT; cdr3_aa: CASEPTVNTEAFF
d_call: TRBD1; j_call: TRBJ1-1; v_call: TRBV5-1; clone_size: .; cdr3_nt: TGCGCCAGCAGCTCAGGGACAGGGAACACTGAAGCTTTCTTT; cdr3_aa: CASSSGTGNTEAFF
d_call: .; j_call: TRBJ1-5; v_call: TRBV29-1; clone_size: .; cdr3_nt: TGCAGCGCCCGCCGCGGTGGGAGCAATCAGCCCCAGCATTTT; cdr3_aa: CSARRGGSNQPQHF
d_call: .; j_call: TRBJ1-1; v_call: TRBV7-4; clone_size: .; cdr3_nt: TGTGCCAGCGGTATAGAGGTTCAGACTGAAGCTTTCTTT; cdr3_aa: CASGIEVQTEAFF
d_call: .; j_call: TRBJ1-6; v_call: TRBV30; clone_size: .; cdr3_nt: TGTGCCTGGAGACCCCCTCAATTGGGCTCACCCCTCCACTTT; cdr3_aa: CAWRPPQLGSPLHF
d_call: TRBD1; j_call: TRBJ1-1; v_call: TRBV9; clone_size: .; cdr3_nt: TGTGCCAGCAGCGTAGGACAGGGATCCACTGAAGCTTTCTTT; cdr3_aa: CASSVGQGSTEAFF